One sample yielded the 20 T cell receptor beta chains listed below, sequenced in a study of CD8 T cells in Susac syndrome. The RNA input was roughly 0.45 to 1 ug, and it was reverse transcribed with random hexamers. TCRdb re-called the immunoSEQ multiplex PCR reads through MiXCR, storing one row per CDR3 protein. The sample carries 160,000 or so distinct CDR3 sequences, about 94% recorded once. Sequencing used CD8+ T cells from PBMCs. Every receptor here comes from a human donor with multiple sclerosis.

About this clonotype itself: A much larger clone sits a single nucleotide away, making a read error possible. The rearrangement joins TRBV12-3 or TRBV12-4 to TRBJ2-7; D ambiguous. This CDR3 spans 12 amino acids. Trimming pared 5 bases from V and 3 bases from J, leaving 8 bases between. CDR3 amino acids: CASSPSFYEQYF. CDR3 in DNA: TGTGCCAGCAGTCCCAGCTTCTACGAGCAGTACTTC.

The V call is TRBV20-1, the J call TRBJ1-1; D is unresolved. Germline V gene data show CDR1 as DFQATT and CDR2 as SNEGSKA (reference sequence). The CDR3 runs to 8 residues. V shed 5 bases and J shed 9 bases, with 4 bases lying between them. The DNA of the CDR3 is TGCAGTGCTGGCAAAGCTTTCTTT. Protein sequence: CSAGKAFF.

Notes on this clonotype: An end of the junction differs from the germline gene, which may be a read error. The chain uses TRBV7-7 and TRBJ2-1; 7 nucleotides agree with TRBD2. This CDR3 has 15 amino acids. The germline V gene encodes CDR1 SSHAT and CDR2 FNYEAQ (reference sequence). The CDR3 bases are TGTGCTAGCAGCTTAGTACTAGCGAACACAGATGAGCAGTTCTTC. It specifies CASSLVLANTDEQFF.

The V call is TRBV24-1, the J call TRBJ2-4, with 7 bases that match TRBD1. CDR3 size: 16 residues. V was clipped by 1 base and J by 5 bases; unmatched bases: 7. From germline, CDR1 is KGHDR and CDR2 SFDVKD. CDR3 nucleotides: TGTGCCACCAGTGATTTTGGAACTCAGGGGGAAAACATTCAGTACTTC. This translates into CATSDFGTQGENIQYF.

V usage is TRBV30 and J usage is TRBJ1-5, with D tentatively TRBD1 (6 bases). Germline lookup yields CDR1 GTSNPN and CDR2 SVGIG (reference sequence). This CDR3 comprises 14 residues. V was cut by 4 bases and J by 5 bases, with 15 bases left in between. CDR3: CAWTSGKGDQPQHF. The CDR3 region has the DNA TGTGCCTGGACCTCGGGGAAGGGGGATCAGCCCCAGCATTTT. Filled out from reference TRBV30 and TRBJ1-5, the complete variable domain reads SQTIHQWPATLVQPVGSPLSLECTVEGTSNPNLYWYRQAAGRGLQLLFYSVGIGQISSEVPQNLSASRPQDRQFILSSKKLLLSDSGFYLCAWTSGKGDQPQHFGDGTRLSIL.

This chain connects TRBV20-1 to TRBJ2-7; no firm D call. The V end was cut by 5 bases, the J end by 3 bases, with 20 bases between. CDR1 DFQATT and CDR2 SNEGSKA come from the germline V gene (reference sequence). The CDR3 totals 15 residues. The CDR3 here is CSAPSTNTTLYEQYF. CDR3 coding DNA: TGCAGTGCTCCATCCACCAACACTACCCTCTACGAGCAGTACTTC.

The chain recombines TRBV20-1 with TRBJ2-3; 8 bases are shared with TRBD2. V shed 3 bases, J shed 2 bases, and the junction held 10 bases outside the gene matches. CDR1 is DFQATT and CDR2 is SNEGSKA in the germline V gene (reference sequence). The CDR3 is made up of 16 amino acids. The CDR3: CSARRSEAGDTDTQYF. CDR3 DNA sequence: TGCAGTGCTAGGAGGAGCGAAGCGGGGGACACAGATACGCAGTATTTT.

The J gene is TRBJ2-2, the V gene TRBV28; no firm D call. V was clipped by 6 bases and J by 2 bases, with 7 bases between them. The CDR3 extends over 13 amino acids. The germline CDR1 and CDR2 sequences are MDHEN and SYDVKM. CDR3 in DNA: TGTGCCAGCAGGACCCATAACACCGGGGAGCTGTTTTTT. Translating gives CASRTHNTGELFF.

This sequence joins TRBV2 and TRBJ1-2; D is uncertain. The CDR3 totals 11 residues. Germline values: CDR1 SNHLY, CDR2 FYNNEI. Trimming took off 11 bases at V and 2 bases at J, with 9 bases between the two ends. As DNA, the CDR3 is TGTGCCGTAGGGCAGAACTATGGCTACACCTTC. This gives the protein CAVGQNYGYTF.

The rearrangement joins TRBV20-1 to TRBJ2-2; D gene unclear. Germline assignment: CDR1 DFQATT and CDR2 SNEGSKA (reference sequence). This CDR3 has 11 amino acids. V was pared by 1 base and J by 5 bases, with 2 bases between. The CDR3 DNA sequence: TGCAGTGCTAGAGGGACCGGGGAGCTGTTTTTT. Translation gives CSARGTGELFF.

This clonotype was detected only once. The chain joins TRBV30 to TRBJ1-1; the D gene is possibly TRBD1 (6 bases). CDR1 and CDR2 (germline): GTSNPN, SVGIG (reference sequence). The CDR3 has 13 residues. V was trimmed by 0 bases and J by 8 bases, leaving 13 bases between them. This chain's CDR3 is CAWSVPRGIEAFF. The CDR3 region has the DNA TGTGCCTGGAGTGTCCCCAGGGGCATCGAAGCTTTCTTT.

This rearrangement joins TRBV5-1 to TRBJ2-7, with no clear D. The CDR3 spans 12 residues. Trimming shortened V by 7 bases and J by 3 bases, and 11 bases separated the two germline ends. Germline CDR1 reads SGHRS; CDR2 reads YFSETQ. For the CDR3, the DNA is TGCGCCAGCTACGGCGAAGACTACGAGCAGTACTTC. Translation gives CASYGEDYEQYF.

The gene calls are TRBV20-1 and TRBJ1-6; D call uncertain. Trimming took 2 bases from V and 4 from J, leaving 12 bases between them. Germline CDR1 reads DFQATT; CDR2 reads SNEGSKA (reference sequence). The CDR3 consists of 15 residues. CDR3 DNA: TGCAGTGCTAGACCTTCAGTGGGGTATAATTCACCCCTCCACTTT. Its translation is CSARPSVGYNSPLHF.

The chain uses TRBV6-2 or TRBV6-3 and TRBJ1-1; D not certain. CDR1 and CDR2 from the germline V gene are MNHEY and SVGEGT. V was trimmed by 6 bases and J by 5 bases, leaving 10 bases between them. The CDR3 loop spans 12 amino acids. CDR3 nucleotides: TGTGCCAGCAGCCACCCGAGGACTGAAGCTTTCTTT. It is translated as CASSHPRTEAFF.

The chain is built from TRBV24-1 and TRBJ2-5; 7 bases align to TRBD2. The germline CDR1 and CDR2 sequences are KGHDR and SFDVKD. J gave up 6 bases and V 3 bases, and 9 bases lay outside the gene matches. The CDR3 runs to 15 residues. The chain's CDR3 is CATSDPREAVKTQYF. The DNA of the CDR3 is TGTGCCACCAGTGATCCCCGGGAGGCGGTAAAGACCCAGTACTTC.

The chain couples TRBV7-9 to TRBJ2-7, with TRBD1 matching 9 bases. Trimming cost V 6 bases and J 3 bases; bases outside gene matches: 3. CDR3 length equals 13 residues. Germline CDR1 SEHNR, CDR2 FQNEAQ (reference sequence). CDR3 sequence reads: CASRPGQGYEQYF. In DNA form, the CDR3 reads TGTGCCAGCAGACCGGGACAGGGCTACGAGCAGTACTTC.

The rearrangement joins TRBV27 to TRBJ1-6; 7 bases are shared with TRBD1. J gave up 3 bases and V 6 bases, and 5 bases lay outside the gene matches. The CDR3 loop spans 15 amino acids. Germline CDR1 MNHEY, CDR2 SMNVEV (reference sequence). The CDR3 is CASSSGTVYNSPLHF. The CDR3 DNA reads TGTGCCAGCAGCTCCGGGACAGTCTATAATTCACCCCTCCACTTT.

The CDR3 sequence is CASSLGAGTAYNTQYF. For the CDR3, the DNA is TGTGCCAGCAGCTTAGGAGCGGGGACTGCCTATAATACGCAGTATTTT. The chain joins TRBV7-2 to TRBJ2-3, with 7 bases matching TRBD2. This CDR3 is built from 16 residues. V lost 1 base to trimming and J lost 7 bases; unmatched junction nucleotides: 11. Per germline, CDR1 SGHTA and CDR2 FQGNSA. Full variable domain (rest looked up from reference TRBV7-2 and TRBJ2-3): GAGVSQSPSNKVTEKGKDVELRCDPISGHTALYWYRQSLGQGLEFLIYFQGNSAPDKSGLPSDRFSAERTGGSVSTLTIQRTQQEDSAVYLCASSLGAGTAYNTQYFGPGTRLTVL.

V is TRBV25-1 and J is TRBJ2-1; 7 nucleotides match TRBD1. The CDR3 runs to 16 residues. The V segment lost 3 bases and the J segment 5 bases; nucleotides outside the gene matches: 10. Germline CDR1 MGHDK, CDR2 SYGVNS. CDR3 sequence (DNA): TGTGCCAGCAGTGATCTCCGGGACAGTCTACACAATGAGCAGTTCTTC. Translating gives CASSDLRDSLHNEQFF.

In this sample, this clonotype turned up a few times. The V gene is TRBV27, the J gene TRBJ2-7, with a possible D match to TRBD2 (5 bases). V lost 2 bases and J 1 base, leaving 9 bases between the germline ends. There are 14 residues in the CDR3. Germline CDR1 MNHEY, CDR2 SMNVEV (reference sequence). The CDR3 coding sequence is TGTGCCAGCAGTTTACGGGATGGGTCCTACGAGCAGTACTTC. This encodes CASSLRDGSYEQYF.